This paragraph reports one TCR beta chain. The sample originates from a study of cytomegalovirus exposure and HLA in healthy donors. In the PCR, 60 Vbeta and 13 Jbeta primers were used. TCRdb's table, derived via immunoSEQ multiplex PCR, lists solely in-frame clones and lacks some. The sample holds almost 200,000 clones, 70% to 80% seen once. Trimming pared 6 bases from V and 2 bases from J, leaving 13 bases between. The CDR3 is made up of 14 amino acids. Germline assignment: CDR1 LNHDA and CDR2 SQIVND (reference sequence). This TCR was recovered from a male donor in good health and CMV-seropositive. V and J are TRBV19 and TRBJ1-1; D not resolved. The specimen sequenced was PBMCs. CDR3 residues: CASRPPGGNTEAFF. CDR3 in DNA: TGTGCCAGTAGGCCTCCGGGAGGAAACACTGAAGCTTTCTTT.